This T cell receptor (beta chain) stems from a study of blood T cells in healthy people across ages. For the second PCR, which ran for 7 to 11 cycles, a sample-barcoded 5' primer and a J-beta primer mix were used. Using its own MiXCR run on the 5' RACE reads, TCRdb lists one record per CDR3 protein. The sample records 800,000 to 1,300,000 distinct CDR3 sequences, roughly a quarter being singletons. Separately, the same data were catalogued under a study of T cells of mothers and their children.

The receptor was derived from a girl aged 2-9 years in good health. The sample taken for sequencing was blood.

The CDR3 here is CASSPIGGRTDTQYF. CDR3 sequence (DNA): TGTGCCAGCAGTCCCATCGGGGGGAGAACAGATACGCAGTATTTT. This sequence joins TRBV27 and TRBJ2-3; 7 nucleotides match TRBD2. Germline trimming cut 5 bases from V and 3 bases from J; bases unmatched to any gene: 8. Germline lookup yields CDR1 MNHEY and CDR2 SMNVEV (reference sequence). The CDR3 is made up of 15 amino acids.